This T cell receptor beta chain was found in a study of cytomegalovirus exposure and HLA in healthy donors. CDR1 LGHNT and CDR2 FRNRAP come from the germline V gene. Trimming took 6 bases from V and 4 from J, leaving 15 bases between them. CDR3 length equals 14 residues. With 60 Vbeta and 13 Jbeta primers, the PCR was carried out. The protocol was immunoSEQ multiplex PCR, while the TCRdb copy is restricted to in-frame clones and leaves out a portion. The sample holds 60,000 to 70,000 clones, around 78% seen once. Regarding this clone: Its target is not known.

General observations from the study: High sensitivity and specificity were reportedly achieved when the classifier diagnosed cytomegalovirus status. As a later analysis showed, a missense DCLRE1C variant was linked to trimming of TCR beta V- and J-genes. In a later analysis, most CMV-associated TCR beta chains appeared HLA-restricted.

The sequenced material came from PBMCs. The TCR comes from a man aged 50 to 59 in good health and CMV-seronegative. The chain carries TRBV12-5 and TRBJ1-1, with no clear D. In DNA, the CDR3 is TGTGCTAGTGGGACTGCCGGGAGGAGCACTGAAGCTTTCTTT. Its translation is CASGTAGRSTEAFF.